This TCR beta chain was captured in a study of cytomegalovirus exposure and HLA in healthy donors. As for the study in general: Out of approximately 170 million T cells, an earlier analysis found 117 million unique TCR beta sequences in total. Study conclusions and caveats: The study listed under 200 cytomegalovirus-associated TCR beta chains.

It was with 60 Vbeta and 13 Jbeta primers that the PCR ran. This table comes from immunoSEQ multiplex PCR, and its TCRdb copy is limited to in-frame clones, with some not included. The table lists hundreds of thousands of clones, approximately 84% of them singletons. This clone was seen a few times. The target antigen is unknown. Source material: PBMCs. This receptor was taken from a woman in her thirties or forties in good health and CMV-seronegative.

As DNA, the CDR3 is TGCGCCAGCAGCTTGAGTTCGGGGGGGCCCTACGAGCAGTACTTC. Its translation: CASSLSSGGPYEQYF. This chain uses TRBV5-1 with TRBJ2-7; 8 nucleotides line up with TRBD2. Trimming at V came to 1 base and at J to 2 bases, leaving 5 bases not matched to a gene. The CDR3 loop spans 15 amino acids. Germline V lookup: CDR1 SGHRS, CDR2 YFSETQ.